Listed here are 3 T cell receptor beta chains from one sample, sequenced in a study of cytomegalovirus exposure and HLA in healthy donors. The assay was immunoSEQ multiplex PCR, and TCRdb's table has in-frame clones only and misses some. Of approximately 100,000 clones listed, 80% to 95% are singletons. Specimen: PBMCs. All receptors come from a woman aged 30 to 39 in good health and CMV-seropositive.

J is TRBJ2-1 and V is TRBV27; 7 bases fit TRBD2. Germline V gives CDR1 MNHEY, CDR2 SMNVEV (reference sequence). The CDR3 spans 14 residues. V lost 6 bases and J lost 4; bases outside the gene matches: 6. CDR3 in DNA: TGTGCCAGCAGGCGGGACTACCAATACAATGAGCAGTTCTTC. Its protein is CASRRDYQYNEQFF.

V usage is TRBV5-4 and J usage is TRBJ2-3, with 10 nucleotides matching TRBD2. The CDR3 is 19 residues long. Germline CDR1 is SGHNT and CDR2 is YYREEE (reference sequence). With 4 bases clipped from V and 5 bases from J, the junction kept 19 bases outside the gene matches. CDR3 coding DNA: TGTGCCAGCAGCCCCAGACAGGGTGAGCGGGAGGGCCCGTTAGATACGCAGTATTTT. The encoded protein is CASSPRQGEREGPLDTQYF.

V and J are TRBV7-8 and TRBJ1-2; TRBD1 matches at 10 bases. Germline lookup yields CDR1 SGHVS and CDR2 FQNEAQ. CDR3 length equals 15 residues. V shed 4 bases and J 3 bases; nucleotides not matched to a gene: 5. The CDR3 DNA follows: TGTGCCAGCAGCTCAGCGACAGGGGGCTACTATGGCTACACCTTC. Its translation is CASSSATGGYYGYTF.